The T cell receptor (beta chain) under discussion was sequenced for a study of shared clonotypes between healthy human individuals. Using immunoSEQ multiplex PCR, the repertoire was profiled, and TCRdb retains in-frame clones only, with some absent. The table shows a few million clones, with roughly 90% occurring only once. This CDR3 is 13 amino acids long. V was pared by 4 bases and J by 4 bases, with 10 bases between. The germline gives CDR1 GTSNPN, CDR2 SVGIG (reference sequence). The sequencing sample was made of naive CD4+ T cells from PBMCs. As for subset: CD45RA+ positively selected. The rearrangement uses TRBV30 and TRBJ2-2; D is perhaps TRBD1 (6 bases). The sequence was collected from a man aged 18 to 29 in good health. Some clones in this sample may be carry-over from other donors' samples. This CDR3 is CAWTNRVTGELFF. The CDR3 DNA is TGTGCCTGGACAAACAGGGTCACCGGGGAGCTGTTTTTT.